This entry is about one TCR beta chain. Its antigen is not known. Assay: immunoSEQ multiplex PCR; the TCRdb copy retains only in-frame clones and omits some. The sample lists approximately 110,000 clones; about nine tenths were seen once. This sample was taken from a study of T cell responses to AZD1222 COVID-19 vaccine. Study details: Timing groups of about 4 and about 12 weeks for second doses were pooled.

The CDR3 is 13 amino acids. Germline V gene data show CDR1 as MRHNA and CDR2 as SNTAGT. V shed 0 bases and J shed 6 bases, with 7 bases lying between them. Study-wide points: A rise in Spike-specific TCR breadth and depth followed two AZD1222 doses. Clonal diversity was possibly underestimated, and white British individuals and females predominated among donors. Sampling captured repertoires only after the peak T cell response.

The origin of this receptor is an adult in good health. Sequencing was performed on peripheral blood, taken on day 0 of AZD1222 vaccination. The gene calls are TRBV6-4 and TRBJ2-3; no clear D. For the CDR3, the DNA is TGTGCCAGCAGTGACTCGAGTCGGGATACGCAGTATTTT. Residues: CASSDSSRDTQYF.